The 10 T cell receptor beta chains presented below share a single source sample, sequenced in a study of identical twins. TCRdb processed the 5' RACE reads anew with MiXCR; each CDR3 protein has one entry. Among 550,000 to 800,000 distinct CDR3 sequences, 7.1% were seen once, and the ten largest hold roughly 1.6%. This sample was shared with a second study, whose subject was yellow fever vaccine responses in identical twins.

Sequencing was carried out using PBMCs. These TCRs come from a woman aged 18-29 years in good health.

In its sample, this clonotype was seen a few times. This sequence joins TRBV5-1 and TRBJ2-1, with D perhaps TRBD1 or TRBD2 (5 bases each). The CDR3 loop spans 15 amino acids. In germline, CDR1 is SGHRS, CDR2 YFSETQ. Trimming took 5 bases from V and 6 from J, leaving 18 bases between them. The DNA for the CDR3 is TGCGCCAGCAGTAGTTTCGGGGCGACAATCAATGAGCAGTTCTTC. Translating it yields CASSSFGATINEQFF.

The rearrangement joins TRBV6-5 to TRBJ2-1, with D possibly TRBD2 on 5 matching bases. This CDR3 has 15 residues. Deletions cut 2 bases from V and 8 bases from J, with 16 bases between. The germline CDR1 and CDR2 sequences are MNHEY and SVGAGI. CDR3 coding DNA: TGTGCCAGCAGTTACGTGGGAGTTGGTGGGGATGAGCAGTTCTTC. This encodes CASSYVGVGGDEQFF.

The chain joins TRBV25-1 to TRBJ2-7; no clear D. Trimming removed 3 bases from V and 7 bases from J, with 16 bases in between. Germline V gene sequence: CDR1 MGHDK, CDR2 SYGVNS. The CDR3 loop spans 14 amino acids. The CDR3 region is CASSDPGSGWEQYF. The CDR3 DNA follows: TGTGCCAGCAGTGACCCGGGTTCGGGCTGGGAGCAGTACTTC.

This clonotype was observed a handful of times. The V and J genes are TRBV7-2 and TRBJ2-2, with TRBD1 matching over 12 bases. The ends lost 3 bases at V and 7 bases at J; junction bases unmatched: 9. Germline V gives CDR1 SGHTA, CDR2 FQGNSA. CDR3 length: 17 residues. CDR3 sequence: CASSFRGTGGFIGELFF. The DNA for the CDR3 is TGTGCCAGCAGCTTTCGCGGGACAGGGGGCTTCATCGGGGAGCTGTTTTTT.

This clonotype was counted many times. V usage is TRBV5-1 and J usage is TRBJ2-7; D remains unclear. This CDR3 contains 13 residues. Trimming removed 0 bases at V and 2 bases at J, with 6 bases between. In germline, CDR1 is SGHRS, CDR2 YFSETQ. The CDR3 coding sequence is TGCGCCAGCAGCTTGGGGGCAGCCTACGAGCAGTACTTC. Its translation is CASSLGAAYEQYF.

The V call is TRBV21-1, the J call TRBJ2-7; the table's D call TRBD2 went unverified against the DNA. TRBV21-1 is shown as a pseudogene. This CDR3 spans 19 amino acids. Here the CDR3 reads CASSKKAGLAGGPGYEQYF. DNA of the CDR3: TGTGCCAGCAGCAAAAAGGCCGGACTAGCGGGAGGGCCTGGCTACGAGCAGTACTTC.

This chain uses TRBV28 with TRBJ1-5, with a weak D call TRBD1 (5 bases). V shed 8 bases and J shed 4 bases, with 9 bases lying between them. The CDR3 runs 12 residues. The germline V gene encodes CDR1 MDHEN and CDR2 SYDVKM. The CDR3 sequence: CASRQRNQPQHF. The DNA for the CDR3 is TGTGCCAGCCGACAGCGGAATCAGCCCCAGCATTTT.

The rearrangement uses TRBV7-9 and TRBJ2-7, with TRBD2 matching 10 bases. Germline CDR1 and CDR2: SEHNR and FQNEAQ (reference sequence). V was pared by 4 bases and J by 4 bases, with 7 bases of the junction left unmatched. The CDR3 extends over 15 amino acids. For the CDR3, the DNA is TGTGCCAGCAGCTCGGGACTAGCGTTCCCTTACGAGCAGTACTTC. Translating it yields CASSSGLAFPYEQYF. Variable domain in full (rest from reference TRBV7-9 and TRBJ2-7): DTGVSQNPRHKITKRGQNVTFRCDPISEHNRLYWYRQTLGQGPEFLTYFQNEAQLEKSRLLSDRFSAERPKGSFSTLEIQRTEQGDSAMYLCASSSGLAFPYEQYFGPGTRLTVT.

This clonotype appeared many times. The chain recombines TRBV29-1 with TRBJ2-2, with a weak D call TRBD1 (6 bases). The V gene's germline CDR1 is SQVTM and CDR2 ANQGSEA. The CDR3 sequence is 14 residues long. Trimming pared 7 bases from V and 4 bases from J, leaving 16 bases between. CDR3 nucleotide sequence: TGCAGCGGAACAGGGAGTTCAGGCACCGGGGAGCTGTTTTTT. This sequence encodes CSGTGSSGTGELFF.

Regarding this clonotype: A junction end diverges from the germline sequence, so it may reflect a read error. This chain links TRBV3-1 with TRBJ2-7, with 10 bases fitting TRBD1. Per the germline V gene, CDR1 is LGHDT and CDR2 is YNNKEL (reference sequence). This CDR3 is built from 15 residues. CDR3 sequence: CACSQDGTGAGKQYF. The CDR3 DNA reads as TGTGCCTGCAGCCAAGACGGGACAGGGGCCGGGAAGCAGTACTTC.